One sample yielded the 4 T cell receptor beta chains listed below, sequenced in a study of blood T cell repertoires in COVID-19. Profiled with immunoSEQ multiplex PCR; TCRdb holds only in-frame clones, not every one. The table lists about 190,000 clones, approximately 84% of them singletons. The sample consisted of PBMCs or T cells enriched from blood (not recorded which). Receptor source: a woman younger than 45 who had recovered from COVID-19.

This clone has only a few counts. DNA of the CDR3: TGTGCCAGCATAAATGGAGGGGGCCCTAATCAGCCCCAGCATTTT. It is translated as CASINGGGPNQPQHF. The chain combines TRBV28 with TRBJ1-5; 7 bases match TRBD1. CDR1 and CDR2 from the germline V gene are MDHEN and SYDVKM. V lost 7 bases, J lost 4 bases, and 10 bases stayed unmatched. The CDR3 runs to 15 residues.

This chain connects TRBV2 to TRBJ2-1, with 10 bases lining up with TRBD2. The length of the CDR3 is 16 residues. The V gene's germline CDR1 is SNHLY and CDR2 FYNNEI. Trimming removed 1 base from V and 4 bases from J; junction bases left unmatched: 4. The CDR3 reads CASSEVGTSEYNEQFF. CDR3 in DNA: TGTGCCAGCAGTGAAGTTGGGACTAGCGAATACAATGAGCAGTTCTTC.

This clone is a singleton in its sample. The chain is built from TRBV5-4 and TRBJ2-6, with D perhaps matching TRBD1 (5 bases). CDR1 SGHNT and CDR2 YYREEE come from the germline V gene (reference sequence). The CDR3 has 14 residues. V lost 7 bases and J lost 0, with 8 bases in between. This CDR3 reads CASFDSSGANVLTF. CDR3 DNA sequence: TGTGCCAGCTTCGACAGCTCTGGGGCCAACGTCCTGACTTTC.

The rearrangement links TRBV7-3 to TRBJ1-3, with TRBD1 matching over 8 bases. CDR3 length: 14 residues. Germline values: CDR1 SGHTA, CDR2 FQGTGA. With 5 bases clipped from V and 3 bases from J, the junction kept 3 bases outside the gene matches. The CDR3 bases are TGTGCCAGCAGCGCGACAGGGGTTGGAAACACCATATATTTT. Translated: CASSATGVGNTIYF.